Listed here are 22 T cell receptor beta chains from one sample, sequenced in a study of cytomegalovirus exposure and HLA in healthy donors. In the PCR, 60 Vbeta and 13 Jbeta primers were used. Sequencing used immunoSEQ multiplex PCR; TCRdb keeps in-frame clones, though not all of them. This sample's table has some 39,000 clones. Sequenced: PBMCs. All receptors come from a man aged 30 to 45 in good health and CMV-seronegative.

V and J are TRBV5-1 and TRBJ2-1, with TRBD2 matching 7 bases. CDR3 length: 17 amino acids. V trimming: 4 bases; J trimming: 0 bases; junction bases outside the gene matches: 10. Germline assignment: CDR1 SGHRS and CDR2 YFSETQ. This CDR3 reads CASSPGGGLNSYNEQFF. In DNA form, the CDR3 reads TGCGCCAGCAGCCCTGGTGGGGGACTAAACTCCTACAATGAGCAGTTCTTC.

The chain couples TRBV6-4 to TRBJ1-2; D unresolved. Trimming left V 6 bases short and J 3 bases short, with 11 bases between. Germline CDR1 is MRHNA and CDR2 is SNTAGT. This CDR3 is built from 13 residues. Written as DNA, the CDR3 is TGTGCCAGCAGCCCAGGATCCCACTATGGCTACACCTTC. This gives the protein CASSPGSHYGYTF.

The rearrangement uses TRBV7-2 and TRBJ1-2, with D possibly TRBD1 on 6 matching bases. The CDR3 runs to 12 residues. Germline values: CDR1 SGHTA, CDR2 FQGNSA. Deletions cut 5 bases from V and 4 bases from J, with 8 bases between. The CDR3 sequence: CASSQDSYGYTF. For the CDR3, the DNA is TGTGCCAGCAGCCAGGACAGCTATGGCTACACCTTC.

The CDR3 DNA is TGTGCCAGTAGTATACGGGGGACTAGCTGGTCCTACGAGCAGTACTTC. Protein sequence: CASSIRGTSWSYEQYF. The rearrangement uses TRBV19 and TRBJ2-7; 9 nucleotides match TRBD2. The length of the CDR3 is 16 residues. The germline CDR1 and CDR2 sequences are LNHDA and SQIVND (reference sequence). Unmatched junction bases numbered 6, after V lost 2 bases and J lost 1 base.

The rearrangement links TRBV27 to TRBJ2-7; 9 bases fit TRBD2. Trimming cost V 5 bases and J 2 bases; bases outside gene matches: 7. CDR3 length equals 15 residues. The V gene's germline CDR1 is MNHEY and CDR2 SMNVEV (reference sequence). CDR3 bases: TGTGCCAGCAGTATAATAGCGGGGGCGACCTACGAGCAGTACTTC. Encoded protein: CASSIIAGATYEQYF.

The CDR3 region has the DNA TGTGCCAGAAGCTTGGAACGGGGATGTGGAAACACCATATATTTT. This sequence encodes CARSLERGCGNTIYF. V usage is TRBV5-3 and J usage is TRBJ1-3; D not resolved. TRBV5-3 is flagged as an ORF with uncertain function. V was clipped by 0 bases and J by 3 bases, with 10 bases between them. The CDR3 sequence is 15 residues long.

The genes are TRBV5-4 and TRBJ1-3, with TRBD1 as a possible D gene (5 bases). The V gene's germline CDR1 is SGHNT and CDR2 YYREEE (reference sequence). V was shortened by 4 bases and J by 1 base, with 9 bases between the two germline ends. The length of the CDR3 is 14 residues. CDR3 sequence reads: CASSIPGSGNTIYF. The CDR3 DNA follows: TGTGCCAGCAGCATTCCAGGGTCTGGAAACACCATATATTTT. Filled out from reference TRBV5-4 and TRBJ1-3, the complete variable domain reads ETGVTQSPTHLIKTRGQQVTLRCSSQSGHNTVSWYQQALGQGPQFIFQYYREEENGRGNFPPRFSGLQFPNYSSELNVNALELDDSALYLCASSIPGSGNTIYFGEGSWLTVV.

V gene TRBV5-8 combines with J gene TRBJ1-2; weak D call: TRBD1 (6 bases). In germline, CDR1 is SGHTS, CDR2 YDEGEE. Between the trimmed V and J ends, which lost 1 base and 8 bases, there was a span of 6 bases. The CDR3 sequence is 11 residues long. The CDR3 DNA is TGTGCCAGCAGCTTGAGGGGGGGCTACACCTTC. It encodes CASSLRGGYTF.

A note on this clone: Additional DNA sequences in this sample encode the identical CDR3. This chain links TRBV2 with TRBJ2-7, with 15 bases fitting TRBD2. Looked up from germline, CDR1 is SNHLY and CDR2 is FYNNEI. This CDR3 has 19 amino acids. Germline trimming cut 6 bases from V and 3 bases from J; bases unmatched to any gene: 15. The CDR3 spells CASSAPGLAGGKSIYEQYF. CDR3 DNA sequence: TGTGCCAGCAGCGCCCCGGGACTAGCGGGAGGAAAGAGTATCTACGAGCAGTACTTC.

On this clone: The junction does not match germline at one end; this may be a read error. This chain uses TRBV29-1 with TRBJ1-1, with 7 bases lining up with TRBD1. Per germline, CDR1 SQVTM and CDR2 ANQGSEA. The CDR3 is 9 residues long. The CDR3 DNA reads as TGCAGCGTTGGACAGGGTGGGGGCTTT. Encoded protein: CSVGQGGGF.

The chain is built from TRBV5-1 and TRBJ2-7; 7 bases match TRBD2. V lost 4 bases to trimming and J lost 2 bases; unmatched junction nucleotides: 0. The CDR3 consists of 12 residues. The germline V gene encodes CDR1 SGHRS and CDR2 YFSETQ. The CDR3 sequence is CASSRGAYEQYF. DNA of the CDR3: TGCGCCAGCAGCCGGGGGGCCTACGAGCAGTACTTC.

The chain carries TRBV6-5 and TRBJ1-5; D remains ambiguous. V was shortened by 6 bases and J by 3 bases, with 12 bases between the two germline ends. The length of the CDR3 is 14 residues. CDR1 is MNHEY, CDR2 SVGAGI, per germline. CDR3 in DNA: TGTGCCAGCAGGAACCTCAACAACAATCAGCCCCAGCATTTT. Its protein product is CASRNLNNNQPQHF.

The V gene is TRBV5-1, the J gene TRBJ2-5; maybe TRBD2 (7 bases). V was shortened by 7 bases and J by 4 bases, with 14 bases between the two germline ends. This CDR3 is built from 13 residues. Germline CDR1 is SGHRS and CDR2 is YFSETQ. The CDR3 region is CASGGGARETQYF. The DNA for the CDR3 is TGCGCCAGCGGAGGGGGGGCGCGAGAGACCCAGTACTTC.

The V gene is TRBV7-2, the J gene TRBJ1-5; D perhaps matches TRBD1 (5 bases). Trimming stripped 7 bases from V and 2 bases from J, with 15 bases between. In germline, CDR1 is SGHTA, CDR2 FQGNSA. The CDR3 contains 15 residues. CDR3 loop: CASTLRLGGNQPQHF. CDR3 nucleotides: TGTGCCAGCACCCTGCGTTTAGGGGGCAATCAGCCCCAGCATTTT.

This chain joins TRBV7-9 and TRBJ2-5; D perhaps matches TRBD1 (6 bases). This CDR3 comprises 14 residues. V was clipped by 4 bases and J by 0 bases, with 9 bases between them. Germline assignment: CDR1 SEHNR and CDR2 FQNEAQ (reference sequence). The CDR3 spells CASSSGQYQETQYF. The CDR3 DNA follows: TGTGCCAGCAGCTCTGGACAGTACCAAGAGACCCAGTACTTC.

The chain is built from TRBV18 and TRBJ1-3; D is uncertain. The CDR3 covers 14 residues. Germline CDR1 and CDR2: KGHSH and LQKENI. Trimming stripped 3 bases from V and 0 bases from J, with 6 bases between. In DNA, the CDR3 is TGTGCCAGCTCACCGGACTCCTCTGGAAACACCATATATTTT. This translates into CASSPDSSGNTIYF.

This chain uses TRBV27 with TRBJ2-1; tentative D call: TRBD1 (5 bases). The CDR3 has 13 amino acids. Germline lookup yields CDR1 MNHEY and CDR2 SMNVEV (reference sequence). Trimming shortened V by 6 bases and J by 7 bases, and 13 bases separated the two germline ends. This CDR3 is CASRLRQMNEQFF. Written as DNA, the CDR3 is TGTGCCAGCAGACTCCGACAGATGAATGAGCAGTTCTTC.

The chain recombines TRBV29-1 with TRBJ1-2, with D uncertain. The CDR3 length is 13 residues. With 6 bases removed from V and 6 bases from J, the gap between germline ends came to 17 bases. Germline lookup yields CDR1 SQVTM and CDR2 ANQGSEA. The CDR3 sequence is CSVGELPLDGYTF. The CDR3 DNA sequence: TGCAGCGTCGGAGAATTGCCCTTGGATGGCTACACCTTC.

This chain links TRBV15 with TRBJ2-7; TRBD2 matches 12 bases. V lost 5 bases to trimming and J lost 3 bases; unmatched junction nucleotides: 14. The germline V gene has CDR1 LNHNV and CDR2 YYDKDF (reference sequence). The CDR3 has 18 amino acids. As DNA, the CDR3 is TGTGCCACCAGCGCCAAGACTAGCGGGAGTAGGGCATTCTACGAGCAGTACTTC. It is translated as CATSAKTSGSRAFYEQYF.

The rearrangement uses TRBV5-8 and TRBJ1-1; D gene ambiguous. The germline V gene has CDR1 SGHTS and CDR2 YDEGEE. V was shortened by 0 bases and J by 1 base, with 10 bases between the two germline ends. CDR3 length: 15 residues. The chain's CDR3 is CASSLGLMSNTEAFF. The CDR3 region has the DNA TGTGCCAGCAGCTTGGGACTAATGTCGAACACTGAAGCTTTCTTT.

The chain carries TRBV5-1 and TRBJ2-1, with D perhaps TRBD1 (6 bases). V was pared by 3 bases and J by 5 bases, with 12 bases between. CDR3 length: 14 amino acids. Germline assignment: CDR1 SGHRS and CDR2 YFSETQ. The CDR3 DNA reads as TGCGCCAGCAGCTCTGGGGCAGGGGACAATGAGCAGTTCTTC. Protein: CASSSGAGDNEQFF.

The V gene is TRBV7-6, the J gene TRBJ2-6, with 8 bases fitting TRBD2. CDR1 SGHVS and CDR2 FNYEAQ come from the germline V gene. V shed 1 base and J 3 bases; nucleotides not matched to a gene: 11. The CDR3 spans 19 residues. CDR3 sequence: CASSLEMLAGGYGANVLTF. Here the CDR3 DNA reads TGTGCCAGCAGCTTAGAAATGCTGGCGGGAGGTTATGGGGCCAACGTCCTGACTTTC.